This passage covers 2 T cell receptor beta chains from one sample sequenced in a study of cytomegalovirus exposure and HLA in healthy donors. The method was immunoSEQ multiplex PCR; TCRdb's version includes in-frame clones alone and lacks a portion of them. The sample lists some 250,000 clones, around 88% occurring once. Sequencing input: PBMCs. The receptors derive from a woman under 40 in good health and CMV-seropositive.

The chain employs TRBV6-1 and TRBJ1-5; the D gene is possibly TRBD1 (6 bases). From germline, CDR1 is MNHNS and CDR2 SASEGT. V shed 0 bases and J shed 4 bases, with 7 bases lying between them. The CDR3 runs to 14 residues. CDR3 DNA: TGTGCCAGCAGTGAAGCGCAGGGGAATCAGCCCCAGCATTTT. Translated: CASSEAQGNQPQHF.

The genes are TRBV13 and TRBJ1-1; TRBD1 is a possible D gene (6 bases). The CDR3 is 14 residues long. Germline CDR1 and CDR2: PRHDT and FYEKMQ (reference sequence). The ends were cut back, 1 base at V and 5 bases at J, with 11 bases in the middle. CDR3 sequence: CASSLDRVKTEAFF. As DNA, the CDR3 is TGTGCCAGCAGCTTAGACAGGGTAAAGACTGAAGCTTTCTTT.